The rows below give T cell receptor beta chains drawn from one sample of a study of cytomegalovirus exposure and HLA in healthy donors. Produced via immunoSEQ multiplex PCR; TCRdb's table is partial and in-frame only. In the table there are about 120,000 clones, roughly two thirds of which are singletons. The sample consisted of PBMCs. The receptors were sampled from a man aged 25-40 years in good health and CMV-seropositive. The CDR3 runs from the conserved cysteine through the conserved F or W. Fields, in order: CDR3 protein, CDR3 DNA, CDR3 length, J gene, D gene, V gene, clone size. D genes are given only for firm matches. Size is omitted from some rows. Given values are once, few, many or a class for expanded clones.

CAWSSTGAGEQFF TGTGCCTGGAGTTCGACAGGGGCAGGTGAGCAGTTCTTC 13 TRBJ2-1 TRBD1 TRBV30 -
CASSRDRTYNEQFF TGTGCCAGCTCACGGGACAGAACCTACAATGAGCAGTTCTTC 14 TRBJ2-1 TRBD1 TRBV18 once
CASRATGNRQKLFF TGTGCCAGCAGAGCGACAGGGAATAGGCAAAAACTGTTTTTT 14 TRBJ1-4 TRBD1 TRBV2 once
CASGLESGTTQFF TGTGCTAGTGGTTTGGAATCAGGGACTACTCAGTTCTTC 13 TRBJ2-1 TRBD2 TRBV12-5 few
CASSPGLAQLSYNEQFF TGCGCCAGCAGCCCGGGACTAGCGCAGCTCTCCTACAATGAGCAGTTCTTC 17 TRBJ2-1 TRBD2 TRBV5-1 -
CASKGDRELVDIQYF TGTGCCAGCAAAGGGGACAGGGAGCTGGTAGACATTCAGTACTTC 15 TRBJ2-4 TRBD1 TRBV6-1 -
CASSLKGRGLHEQYF TGTGCCAGCAGCTTGAAAGGCAGGGGGCTCCACGAGCAGTACTTC 15 TRBJ2-7 TRBD1 TRBV7-9 -
CASSVGTSLRGTQYF TGTGCCAGCAGCGTCGGGACTAGCCTACGGGGGACCCAGTACTTC 15 TRBJ2-5 TRBD2 TRBV9 -
CASSLASGYQPQHF TGTGCCAGCAGCTTAGCGTCAGGTTATCAGCCCCAGCATTTT 14 TRBJ1-5 - TRBV7-9 -
CASRHPHRGEGYEQYF TGTGCCAGTAGGCACCCCCACAGGGGAGAGGGCTACGAGCAGTACTTC 16 TRBJ2-7 TRBD1 TRBV19 -
CASSVQFQGNEQYF TGTGCCAGCAGTGTACAGTTTCAGGGGAACGAGCAGTACTTC 14 TRBJ2-7 - TRBV6-1 few
CASSLQQSSQPQHF TGTGCCAGCAGTTTACAACAGTCCAGTCAGCCCCAGCATTTT 14 TRBJ1-5 - TRBV6-5 few
CASSLVGDSGHEQYF TGTGCCAGCAGCTTGGTAGGGGATAGCGGCCACGAGCAGTACTTC 15 TRBJ2-7 - TRBV5-4 few
CASSDDRATGELFF TGTGCCAGCAGCGATGACAGGGCTACCGGGGAGCTGTTTTTT 14 TRBJ2-2 TRBD1 TRBV7-8 once
CASHTTVQETQYF TGTGCCAGCCATACGACAGTACAAGAGACCCAGTACTTC 13 TRBJ2-5 - TRBV6-1 -
CSSSFELARSYEQYF TGTTCCAGCAGCTTCGAGCTAGCGCGTTCCTACGAGCAGTACTTC 15 TRBJ2-7 - TRBV7-9 -
CASSLTSGNEQFF TGCGCCAGCAGCCTCACTAGCGGTAATGAGCAGTTCTTC 13 TRBJ2-1 TRBD2 TRBV5-1 -
CASSEFSGTYEQYF TGTGCCAGCAGCGAATTCAGCGGAACCTACGAGCAGTACTTC 14 TRBJ2-7 - TRBV27 -
CSVAYLGREAFF TGCAGCGTTGCTTACCTGGGGAGGGAAGCTTTCTTT 12 TRBJ1-1 - TRBV29-1 -
CASTPIRSGNEQFF TGCGCCAGCACCCCCATTCGCTCCGGGAATGAGCAGTTCTTC 14 TRBJ2-1 - TRBV5-1 once
CASSESGGLSYGYTF TGTGCCAGCAGTGAAAGCGGAGGGTTATCCTATGGCTACACCTTC 15 TRBJ1-2 - TRBV2 -
CASSPTGAYGYTF TGTGCCAGCAGCCCGACTGGGGCCTATGGCTACACCTTC 13 TRBJ1-2 - TRBV7-9 -
CASSAQIGSSYEQYF TGTGCCAGCAGTGCTCAAATTGGGAGCTCCTACGAGCAGTACTTC 15 TRBJ2-7 - TRBV6-1 many
CASSLTRGEQFF TGTGCCAGCAGTCTCACTAGAGGTGAGCAGTTCTTC 12 TRBJ2-1 - TRBV6-5 -
CASSRQVTETSGYTF TGTGCCAGCAGTCGACAGGTAACTGAAACTTCGGGCTACACCTTC 15 TRBJ1-2 - TRBV2 -
CASSQDPGGYGYTF TGCGCCAGCAGCCAAGATCCGGGGGGTTATGGCTACACCTTC 14 TRBJ1-2 - TRBV4-1 -
CGGGTSGRSEQYF TGTGGAGGGGGGACTAGCGGGAGAAGCGAGCAGTACTTC 13 TRBJ2-7 TRBD2 TRBV2 once
CASSHTRDTYNEQFF TGCGCCAGCAGCCACACTAGGGACACCTACAATGAGCAGTTCTTC 15 TRBJ2-1 - TRBV4-1 -
CASSASGRAPGTDTQYF TGTGCCAGCAGTGCTAGCGGGAGGGCGCCGGGCACAGATACGCAGTATTTT 17 TRBJ2-3 TRBD2 TRBV6-1 -
CATSRLSGSSISGANVLTF TGTGCCACCAGCAGACTGTCCGGGTCCTCCATCTCGGGGGCCAACGTCCTGACTTTC 19 TRBJ2-6 - TRBV15 few
CASSEETGSSGANVLTF TGCGCCAGCAGTGAGGAGACAGGAAGCTCTGGGGCCAACGTCCTGACTTTC 17 TRBJ2-6 - TRBV10-2 few
CAISESSGSYEQYF TGTGCCATCAGTGAGTCTAGCGGGTCCTACGAGCAGTACTTC 14 TRBJ2-7 TRBD2 TRBV10-3 -
CASSYGGGATNEKLFF TGTGCCAGCAGTTACGGGGGCGGTGCGACTAATGAAAAACTGTTTTTT 16 TRBJ1-4 - TRBV6-6 once
CASSSMGRGHNEQFF TGTGCCAGCAGCTCAATGGGGCGTGGCCACAATGAGCAGTTCTTC 15 TRBJ2-1 - TRBV7-2 -
CASSSLAGGPGGANVLTF TGTGCCAGCAGCTCACTAGCGGGAGGGCCTGGTGGGGCCAACGTCCTGACTTTC 18 TRBJ2-6 TRBD2 TRBV7-3 -
CASSEPNSYEQYF TGTGCCAGCAGTGAACCCAACTCCTACGAGCAGTACTTC 13 TRBJ2-7 - TRBV6-1 few
CASSGAERPTELFF TGTGCCAGCAGCGGCGCGGAGCGACCGACGGAGCTGTTTTTT 14 TRBJ2-2 - TRBV6-5 -
CASSQDMRLTNYGYTF TGCGCCAGCAGCCAAGATATGCGGTTAACTAACTATGGCTACACCTTC 16 TRBJ1-2 - TRBV4-3 -
CSVEGGGNGYTF TGCAGCGTTGAAGGAGGCGGTAATGGCTACACCTTC 12 TRBJ1-2 - TRBV29-1 -
CASSKQGYYGYTF TGTGCCAGCAGCAAACAGGGTTATTATGGCTACACCTTC 13 TRBJ1-2 - TRBV2 -
CASSPTLDAEQFF TGTGCCAGCTCACCGACACTAGATGCTGAGCAGTTCTTC 13 TRBJ2-1 - TRBV18 -